The following is a TCR beta chain sequence with its context. Its antigen is not identified. CDR3 length: 11 amino acids. The germline V and J ends were trimmed by 3 bases and 7 bases, with 7 bases remaining between them. Germline V gives CDR1 MNHNS, CDR2 SASEGT. The donors were part of the validation cohort of roughly 110 subjects. That cohort was separate from the first cohort, which comprised fewer than 800 subjects. This specimen comes from a study of cytomegalovirus exposure and HLA in healthy donors. Study context: The roughly 130 validation repertoires used the same platform as the 650 to 850 first-cohort repertoires, a later analysis reported.

The method was immunoSEQ multiplex PCR; TCRdb's version includes in-frame clones alone and lacks a portion of them. Of 110,000 to 150,000 clones listed, 80% to 90% are singletons. Study outcomes and limitations: Listed as cytomegalovirus-associated were over 150 TCR beta chains. Through in vitro validation, a few CMV-associated chains were shown to be specific for CMV antigens.

The clonotype comes from a woman aged 18-29 years in good health and CMV-seropositive. The chain combines TRBV6-1 with TRBJ2-7, with D uncertain. Material for sequencing was PBMCs. The CDR3 spells CASSDRGEQYF. The CDR3 region has the DNA TGTGCCAGCAGTGACAGAGGAGAGCAGTACTTC.